The next 5 T cell receptor beta chains were all read from a single sample in a study of human CD8 memory T cell subsets. Investigators built TCR beta libraries using UMI-labeled 5' RACE. Each CDR3 protein gets one entry in TCRdb, which reprocessed the 5' RACE reads and gives no DNA. The sample has roughly 6,800 distinct CDR3 sequences. The specimen was CD8+ T cells from PBMCs. These receptors originate from a human donor in good health.

The chain employs TRBV6-2 or TRBV6-3 and TRBJ1-1. The CDR3 is 12 amino acids. The germline CDR1 and CDR2 sequences are MNHEY and SVGEGT. The CDR3 sequence is CASSLLNTEAFF.

This clonotype ranks as medium-sized in terms of frequency. The V and J genes are TRBV2 and TRBJ1-2; lacking DNA, the TRBD1 call made by TCRdb goes unchecked. From germline, CDR1 is SNHLY and CDR2 FYNNEI. The CDR3 sequence is 13 residues long. This chain's CDR3 is CASIEPTGWSATF.

This clonotype is called medium-sized based on its frequency. The chain carries TRBV3-1 and TRBJ2-1; TCRdb proposes TRBD1, but this gene call is untestable without DNA. The CDR3 has 15 amino acids. The germline V gene has CDR1 LGHDT and CDR2 YNNKEL (reference sequence). CDR3 amino acids: CASSHLGHSYNEQFF.

This clonotype is labeled medium-sized based on frequency. This chain links TRBV29-1 with TRBJ1-3; the D call of TRBD1 rests on TCRdb alone, since no DNA is present to check it. CDR1 and CDR2 from the germline V gene are SQVTM and ANQGSEA. CDR3 length: 14 amino acids. The CDR3 loop reads CSVERVPSGNTIYF.

This rearrangement joins TRBV7-2 to TRBJ2-1; TCRdb designates TRBD2, a call that cannot be tested without DNA. Germline V gives CDR1 SGHTA, CDR2 FQGNSA. The CDR3 loop spans 15 amino acids. CDR3 sequence: CASSAASGGYNEQFF.